This T cell receptor beta chain was documented in a study of shared clonotypes between healthy human individuals. Points from the study as a whole: Represented diversity (both genetic and exposure-history) was limited by the small number of donors. Naive subsets tended to show greater estimated richness than memory subsets.

CDR3 size: 15 residues. The V end was cut by 1 base, the J end by 2 bases, with 13 bases between. Germline V lookup: CDR1 SGHKS, CDR2 YYEKEE (reference sequence). Each cell subset's genomic DNA was divided evenly among several immunoSEQ plates. Only in-frame clones appear in the TCRdb table, and some are missing; sequencing was by immunoSEQ multiplex PCR. The table has hundreds of thousands of clones, approximately 79% seen once. This clone came up once. What it binds is unknown. This receptor was obtained from a young woman in good health. The chain has TRBV5-5 and TRBJ2-7; weak D call: TRBD1 (6 bases). The sequenced sample consisted of memory CD4+ T cells sorted from blood. Subset indicated: CD45RA-negative fraction. In DNA, the CDR3 is TGTGCCAGCAGCTTGTTCGGGACATTTACCTACGAGCAGTACTTC. It is translated as CASSLFGTFTYEQYF. Variable domain in full (rest from reference TRBV5-5 and TRBJ2-7): DAGVTQSPTHLIKTRGQQVTLRCSPISGHKSVSWYQQVLGQGPQFIFQYYEKEERGRGNFPDRFSARQFPNYSSELNVNALLLGDSALYLCASSLFGTFTYEQYFGPGTRLTVT.